The sequence of this T cell receptor beta chain was determined in a study of T cell responses to AZD1222 COVID-19 vaccine. Study information: The analysis combined second doses at about 4 or about 12 weeks. Findings of the study overall: Vaccine-related CD4 TCRs covered spike, predominating at 160-218 and 743-854.

A word on this clone: The target antigen is unknown.

Germline lookup yields CDR1 SNHLY and CDR2 FYNNEI. This CDR3 spans 15 amino acids. V gave up 6 bases and J gave up 1 base; unmatched junction bases: 5. Produced via immunoSEQ multiplex PCR; TCRdb's table is partial and in-frame only. This sample has some 120,000 clones, with about 92% found just once. The chain uses TRBV2 and TRBJ2-2; 7 bases match TRBD1. The source is an adult in good health. The source was peripheral blood, collected on day 0 of AZD1222 vaccination. The CDR3 DNA sequence: TGTGCCAGCAGGGGGGACAGAGTGAACACCGGGGAGCTGTTTTTT. This codes for CASRGDRVNTGELFF.